The table lists the clone carrying this T cell receptor (beta chain) with a count of one. Germline V CDR1 and CDR2: SNHLY, FYNNEI. The CDR3 is made up of 14 amino acids. The V and J ends lost 6 bases and 3 bases respectively, with 12 bases between them. Authors' data handling: Nucleated cell number was recorded as an estimate derived from reference gene primer amplification. The repertoire was sequenced with immunoSEQ multiplex PCR; TCRdb's copy has only in-frame clones and lacks some. D and trimming come from the DNA, and the V and J calls and clone size come from that table. The sample holds about 150,000 clones; about four fifths are singletons and the top ten take over 2%. The sample comes from a study of blood T cell repertoires in COVID-19. Study-wide background: Acute and convalescent COVID-19 specimens originated in the United States, Italy and Spain. T cells, B-cell-depleted T cells, or PBMCs supplied cDNA or gDNA.

The sample consisted of peripheral blood. The genes are TRBV2 and TRBJ1-5, with D possibly matching TRBD1 (6 bases). The TCR was taken from a woman of 80 years or more with acute or convalescent COVID-19. CDR3 DNA sequence: TGTGCCAGCAGGGAGGACAGTCCCAATCAGCCCCAGCATTTT. As protein: CASREDSPNQPQHF.